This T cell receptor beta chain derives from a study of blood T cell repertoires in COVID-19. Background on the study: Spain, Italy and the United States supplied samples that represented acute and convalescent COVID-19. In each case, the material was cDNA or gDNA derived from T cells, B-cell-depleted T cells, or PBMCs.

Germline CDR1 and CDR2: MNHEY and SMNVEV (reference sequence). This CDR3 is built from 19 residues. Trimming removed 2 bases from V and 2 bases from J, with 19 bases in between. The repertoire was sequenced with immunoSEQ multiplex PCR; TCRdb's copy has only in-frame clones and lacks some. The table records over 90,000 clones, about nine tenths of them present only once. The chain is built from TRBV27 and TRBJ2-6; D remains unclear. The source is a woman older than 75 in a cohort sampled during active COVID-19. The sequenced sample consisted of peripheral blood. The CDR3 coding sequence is TGTGCCAGCAGTTTAAAAGTACAGCTTCGAATTCCTGGGGCCAACGTCCTGACTTTC. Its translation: CASSLKVQLRIPGANVLTF.